One sample yielded the 24 T cell receptor beta chains listed below, sequenced in a study of cytomegalovirus exposure and HLA in healthy donors. Researchers ran the PCR with 60 Vbeta and 13 Jbeta primers. The repertoire was sequenced with immunoSEQ multiplex PCR; TCRdb's copy has only in-frame clones and lacks some. In the table there are roughly 100,000 clones, over 75% of which are singletons. Source material: PBMCs. Receptor source: a woman aged 40 to 49 in good health and CMV-seropositive.

The chain employs TRBV27 and TRBJ2-1; TRBD2 matches 9 bases. Germline V lookup: CDR1 MNHEY, CDR2 SMNVEV (reference sequence). Trimming cost V 1 base and J 3 bases; bases outside gene matches: 4. CDR3 size: 16 residues. CDR3 DNA sequence: TGTGCCAGCAGTTTATATCGCGGGGGGGGCTACAATGAGCAGTTCTTC. This sequence encodes CASSLYRGGGYNEQFF.

The rearrangement links TRBV4-1 to TRBJ2-7; a weak D match, TRBD2 (5 bases). The CDR3 extends over 15 amino acids. The ends were cut back, 3 bases at V and 0 bases at J, with 12 bases in the middle. Germline V gene lookup returns CDR1 MGHRA and CDR2 YSYEKL. The CDR3 sequence: CASSQEAGGSYEQYF. DNA for the CDR3: TGCGCCAGCAGCCAGGAGGCAGGAGGCTCCTACGAGCAGTACTTC.

The J gene is TRBJ2-3, the V gene TRBV19; the D gene is possibly TRBD1 (7 bases). V gave up 3 bases and J gave up 0 bases, with 10 bases separating them. This CDR3 spans 15 amino acids. Germline V gene sequence: CDR1 LNHDA, CDR2 SQIVND (reference sequence). The CDR3 nucleotides are TGTGCCAGTAGTATGGAGGGACAGAGCACAGATACGCAGTATTTT. This sequence encodes CASSMEGQSTDTQYF. Complete variable domain (other parts from reference TRBV19 and TRBJ2-3): DGGITQSPKYLFRKEGQNVTLSCEQNLNHDAMYWYRQDPGQGLRLIYYSQIVNDFQKGDIAEGYSVSREKKESFPLTVTSAQKNPTAFYLCASSMEGQSTDTQYFGPGTRLTVL.

The CDR3 is CASSGSGHGQFF. Written as DNA, the CDR3 is TGTGCCAGCAGCGGTTCAGGTCACGGGCAGTTCTTC. The V and J genes are TRBV11-1 and TRBJ2-1, with unresolved D. The V and J ends lost 5 bases and 12 bases respectively, with 14 bases between them. This CDR3 is 12 amino acids long. Germline CDR1 SGHAT, CDR2 FQDESV (reference sequence).

This clone has a single count. V is TRBV28 and J is TRBJ2-5, with D perhaps matching TRBD2 (6 bases). The end of the DNA aligns better with TRBJ2-7, so the J call may be wrong. The length of the CDR3 is 16 residues. Germline lookup yields CDR1 MDHEN and CDR2 SYDVKM. The CDR3 sequence: CASSLPRRGKSYEQYF. CDR3 in DNA: TGTGCCAGCAGTTTACCGAGGCGGGGAAAGTCTTACGAGCAGTACTTC.

The V gene is TRBV5-4, the J gene TRBJ1-6; 10 bases are shared with TRBD1. Germline V gives CDR1 SGHNT, CDR2 YYREEE (reference sequence). There are 15 residues in the CDR3. The V segment lost 4 bases and the J segment 12 bases; nucleotides outside the gene matches: 10. The CDR3 is CASSILGTGVVPLHF. Written as DNA, the CDR3 is TGTGCCAGCAGCATTTTAGGGACAGGGGTGGTACCCCTCCACTTT.

V is TRBV29-1 and J is TRBJ1-4, with D maybe TRBD1 (5 bases). The CDR3 loop spans 14 amino acids. Germline V gene sequence: CDR1 SQVTM, CDR2 ANQGSEA. Trimming cost V 7 bases and J 5 bases, with 17 bases left between them. The CDR3 region is CSAESGKGNEKLFF. The CDR3 DNA sequence: TGCAGCGCCGAGTCAGGGAAGGGGAATGAAAAACTGTTTTTT.

V usage is TRBV7-9 and J usage is TRBJ1-2; perhaps TRBD1 as D (6 bases). CDR1 and CDR2 from the germline V gene are SEHNR and FQNEAQ (reference sequence). V lost 6 bases and J 1 base, leaving 18 bases between the germline ends. CDR3 length equals 16 residues. CDR3 residues: CASSRDIRMDNYGYTF. CDR3 nucleotides: TGTGCCAGCAGTCGGGACATCCGAATGGATAACTATGGCTACACCTTC.

The chain couples TRBV5-6 to TRBJ2-3, with TRBD2 as a possible D gene (5 bases). Germline lookup yields CDR1 SGHDT and CDR2 YYEEEE. V gave up 0 bases and J gave up 4 bases, with 12 bases separating them. This CDR3 comprises 15 residues. CDR3 coding DNA: TGTGCCAGCAGCTTGGAACGGACTGAGGCAGATACGCAGTATTTT. It yields the protein CASSLERTEADTQYF.

V and J are TRBV10-3 and TRBJ2-7, with TRBD1 identical over 7 bases. Germline loops: CDR1 ENHRY, CDR2 SYGVKD. This CDR3 spans 14 amino acids. The J segment lost 2 bases and the V segment lost 4 bases, leaving 5 bases of the junction unmatched. In DNA form, the CDR3 reads TGTGCCATCAGTGGTTGGGACAGAGCCTACGAGCAGTACTTC. Residues: CAISGWDRAYEQYF.

The chain is built from TRBV4-3 and TRBJ2-1, with 8 bases aligning to TRBD1. CDR1 is LGHNA, CDR2 YSLEER, per germline. The ends lost 0 bases at V and 10 bases at J; junction bases unmatched: 11. The CDR3 is 16 residues long. As DNA, the CDR3 is TGCGCCAGCAGCCAAGATGGAGGACAGGGAAGGGGCGAGCAGTTCTTC. This translates into CASSQDGGQGRGEQFF.

The chain carries TRBV5-6 and TRBJ2-5; 10 bases agree with TRBD2. Germline V gene data show CDR1 as SGHDT and CDR2 as YYEEEE. The CDR3 loop spans 17 amino acids. V shed 2 bases, J shed 6 bases, and the junction held 13 bases outside the gene matches. CDR3 sequence reads: CASSFEIWASGRKTQYF. The CDR3, as DNA: TGTGCCAGCAGCTTTGAGATATGGGCTAGCGGGAGAAAGACCCAGTACTTC.

This chain joins TRBV6-9 and TRBJ2-4; D ambiguous. Germline assignment: CDR1 MNHGY and CDR2 SVAAGI. The CDR3 loop spans 15 amino acids. Trimming removed 7 bases at V and 5 bases at J, with 18 bases between. In DNA, the CDR3 is TGTGCCAGCATATGTCGCGCCGCATTTGAAAACATTCAGTACTTC. Protein product: CASICRAAFENIQYF.

The chain recombines TRBV5-1 with TRBJ2-7, with a weak D call TRBD1 (5 bases). The V and J ends lost 5 bases and 2 bases respectively, with 23 bases between them. Germline V gene data show CDR1 as SGHRS and CDR2 as YFSETQ. There are 17 residues in the CDR3. The CDR3: CASSVFPDRANTYEQYF. DNA for the CDR3: TGCGCCAGCAGTGTATTTCCCGACAGAGCAAATACCTACGAGCAGTACTTC.

V is TRBV5-4 and J is TRBJ2-2; tentatively, D is TRBD1 (5 bases). The CDR3 has 15 residues. V dropped 1 base and J dropped 5 bases, with 12 bases sitting between them. Germline V gene lookup returns CDR1 SGHNT and CDR2 YYREEE (reference sequence). CDR3 loop: CASSLLGLGTGELFF. CDR3 bases: TGTGCCAGCAGCTTGTTGGGGCTTGGGACCGGGGAGCTGTTTTTT.

In its sample, this clone was seen a few times. The chain employs TRBV21-1 and TRBJ2-7; the D call in the table, TRBD2, was not verified against the DNA. TRBV21-1 is deemed a pseudogene. There are 15 residues in the CDR3. In DNA form, the CDR3 reads TGTGCCAGCAGCATCCGACTAGCGCGAACCTACGAGCAGTACTTC. It yields the protein CASSIRLARTYEQYF.

This sequence joins TRBV12-5 and TRBJ1-1; D not certain. V dropped 8 bases and J dropped 4 bases, with 14 bases sitting between them. Looked up from germline, CDR1 is LGHNT and CDR2 is FRNRAP. This CDR3 is built from 13 residues. CDR3 coding DNA: TGTGCTAGTTGTCTCGGCGGCGGCACTGAAGCTTTCTTT. It is translated as CASCLGGGTEAFF.

This clone occurred a few times. In DNA, the CDR3 is TGTGCCAACAAAGCGGGAGCTGAGATCGGGGAGCTGTTTTTT. Translating gives CANKAGAEIGELFF. This sequence joins TRBV2 and TRBJ2-2, with 8 nucleotides matching TRBD2. V lost 10 bases, J lost 7 bases, and 11 bases stayed unmatched. CDR3 length equals 14 residues. The germline V gene has CDR1 SNHLY and CDR2 FYNNEI.

V is TRBV5-6 and J is TRBJ1-2, with D unresolved. This CDR3 comprises 14 residues. Germline CDR1 is SGHDT and CDR2 is YYEEEE. Deletions cut 2 bases from V and 4 bases from J, with 12 bases between. The CDR3 DNA sequence: TGTGCCAGCAGCTTCGGGGATCACTTCTATGGCTACACCTTC. Amino acid sequence: CASSFGDHFYGYTF.

About this clone: At one boundary the junction diverges from the germline segment, which might be a read error. This CDR3 reads CASTRGLADIYNGQFF. Here the CDR3 DNA reads TGTGCCAGCACCCGAGGACTAGCGGATATTTACAATGGGCAGTTCTTC. V gene TRBV7-6 combines with J gene TRBJ2-1; 10 bases fit TRBD2. Germline V lookup: CDR1 SGHVS, CDR2 FNYEAQ. CDR3 length equals 16 residues.

The sample holds a few counts of this clone. This chain connects TRBV4-1 to TRBJ1-3; D is unclear. The germline V and J ends were trimmed by 4 bases and 6 bases, with 22 bases remaining between them. The CDR3 length is 17 residues. The germline CDR1 and CDR2 sequences are MGHRA and YSYEKL. The CDR3 region is CASSPYRGSLRENTIYF. The CDR3 DNA follows: TGCGCCAGCAGCCCCTACCGCGGCAGCCTTCGGGAAAACACCATATATTTT.

V and J are TRBV16 and TRBJ2-7; D gene uncertain. Germline V lookup: CDR1 KGHSY, CDR2 FQNENV. V was pared by 2 bases and J by 3 bases, with 8 bases between. The length of the CDR3 is 13 residues. CDR3 sequence (DNA): TGTGCCAGCAGCCAACCCTTCCTCTACGAGCAGTACTTC. Its translation: CASSQPFLYEQYF.

V and J are TRBV18 and TRBJ1-2, with 7 bases aligning to TRBD1. CDR3 length equals 15 residues. Germline trimming cut 4 bases from V and 0 bases from J; bases unmatched to any gene: 5. CDR1 is KGHSH and CDR2 is LQKENI in the germline V gene. The CDR3, as DNA: TGTGCCAGCTCACTTACAGGGGAATCTAACTATGGCTACACCTTC. It yields the protein CASSLTGESNYGYTF.

This sequence joins TRBV7-9 and TRBJ2-2; no clear D gene. The CDR3 is made up of 15 amino acids. CDR1 SEHNR and CDR2 FQNEAQ come from the germline V gene (reference sequence). The ends were cut back, 2 bases at V and 4 bases at J, with 11 bases in the middle. The CDR3 reads CASSLSRQLTGELFF. In nucleotides, the CDR3 is TGTGCCAGCAGCTTAAGCAGACAACTCACCGGGGAGCTGTTTTTT. The full variable domain, completed using reference TRBV7-9 and TRBJ2-2, is DTGVSQNPRHKITKRGQNVTFRCDPISEHNRLYWYRQTLGQGPEFLTYFQNEAQLEKSRLLSDRFSAERPKGSFSTLEIQRTEQGDSAMYLCASSLSRQLTGELFFGEGSRLTVL.